This TCR beta chain originates from a study of CD8 T cells in ankylosing spondylitis. Ten or more counts support this clonotype. One entry per CDR3 protein results from TCRdb running MiXCR on the 5' RACE reads. Among some 180,000 distinct CDR3 sequences listed, approximately 18% were seen once. The germline CDR1 and CDR2 sequences are SEHNR and FQNEAQ (reference sequence). This CDR3 has 15 residues. The V gene lost 5 bases and the J gene lost 4 bases, with 16 bases spanning the gap. Material for sequencing was blood, either unsorted or a sorted T cell fraction (not recorded which). V gene TRBV7-9 combines with J gene TRBJ2-3, with D tentatively TRBD1 (5 bases). The TCR comes from a male donor under 30 with ankylosing spondylitis or in good health (not recorded which). The CDR3 bases are TGTGCCAGCAGCCCCCAGGGTCCGGTCGCAGATACGCAGTATTTT. It codes for CASSPQGPVADTQYF.